The 22 T cell receptor beta chains in this list originate from one sample, sequenced in a study of blood T cell repertoires in COVID-19. This table comes from immunoSEQ multiplex PCR, and its TCRdb copy is limited to in-frame clones, with some not included. The data show 85,000 to 95,000 clones, 75% to 90% seen once. Material for sequencing was peripheral blood. The receptor set was obtained from a woman of 80 years or more with active COVID-19.

The V call is TRBV7-3, the J call TRBJ2-2; D is unclear. CDR1 and CDR2 (germline): SGHTA, FQGTGA. Trimming shortened V by 2 bases and J by 6 bases, and 7 bases separated the two germline ends. The CDR3 length is 13 residues. CDR3 residues: CASSLPEAGELFF. As DNA, the CDR3 is TGTGCCAGCAGCTTACCCGAGGCCGGGGAGCTGTTTTTT.

The chain links TRBV30 to TRBJ1-1; D may be TRBD1 (5 bases). The CDR3 covers 16 residues. The V end lost 2 bases, the J end lost 4 bases, and 20 bases lay between the germline ends. CDR1 and CDR2 (germline): GTSNPN, SVGIG (reference sequence). The CDR3 protein is CAWSTPASGLGTEAFF. CDR3 DNA sequence: TGTGCCTGGAGTACTCCGGCCTCAGGGCTGGGCACTGAAGCTTTCTTT.

The rearrangement joins TRBV2 to TRBJ1-2; 10 bases line up with TRBD1. V was pared by 6 bases and J by 6 bases, with 4 bases of the junction left unmatched. This CDR3 region has 13 residues. The germline gives CDR1 SNHLY, CDR2 FYNNEI. The CDR3 here is CASRTGGVDGYTF. The CDR3 DNA follows: TGTGCCAGCAGGACAGGGGGCGTCGATGGCTACACCTTC.

The V call is TRBV20-1, the J call TRBJ2-5; 7 bases match TRBD1. The CDR3 extends over 14 amino acids. The junction had 6 bases not matched to a gene; V was cut back by 3 bases and J by 2 bases. Per germline, CDR1 DFQATT and CDR2 SNEGSKA (reference sequence). CDR3 DNA: TGCAGTGCTAGTCCCGGACAGGTACAAGAGACCCAGTACTTC. It codes for CSASPGQVQETQYF.

This chain uses TRBV7-9 with TRBJ2-5, with 7 bases matching TRBD2. With 7 bases clipped from V and 4 bases from J, the junction kept 12 bases outside the gene matches. This CDR3 region has 15 residues. Germline lookup yields CDR1 SEHNR and CDR2 FQNEAQ (reference sequence). CDR3 DNA: TGTGCCAGCACCCCCCGCCGGGCGGGAGCAGAGACCCAGTACTTC. Residues: CASTPRRAGAETQYF.

The chain joins TRBV3-1 (or the pseudogene TRBV3-2) to TRBJ2-7; perhaps TRBD1 as D (6 bases). Between the trimmed V and J ends, which lost 2 bases and 3 bases, there was a span of 14 bases. The germline CDR1 and CDR2 sequences are LGHDT and YNNKEL (reference sequence). CDR3 length equals 15 residues. The CDR3 DNA sequence: TGTGCCAGCAGCCAAAGAGGACAGTCTCTCTACGAGCAGTACTTC. Amino acids: CASSQRGQSLYEQYF.

V is TRBV6-6 and J is TRBJ2-7, with TRBD2 matching over 7 bases. Germline lookup yields CDR1 MNHNY and CDR2 SVGAGI (reference sequence). The CDR3 is made up of 14 amino acids. The J segment lost 2 bases and the V segment lost 8 bases, leaving 9 bases of the junction unmatched. The CDR3 loop is CASLRGAGAYEQYF. CDR3 coding DNA: TGTGCCAGCCTAAGGGGCGCGGGGGCCTACGAGCAGTACTTC.

This chain uses TRBV7-2 with TRBJ2-1, with 7 bases identical to TRBD2. The CDR3 extends over 14 amino acids. V gave up 5 bases and J gave up 3 bases; unmatched junction bases: 4. The germline CDR1 and CDR2 sequences are SGHTA and FQGNSA. Here the CDR3 DNA reads TGTGCCAGCAGCCTCCGGGACTACTACAATGAGCAGTTCTTC. This gives the protein CASSLRDYYNEQFF.

Only a few counts were recorded for this clone. V gene TRBV6-5 combines with J gene TRBJ1-2; TRBD1 aligns across 7 bases. This CDR3 has 14 residues. Trimming removed 8 bases from V and 4 bases from J; junction bases left unmatched: 10. The germline CDR1 and CDR2 sequences are MNHEY and SVGAGI. The CDR3 is CASRDRYLGYGYTF. CDR3 nucleotides: TGTGCCAGCCGGGACAGATATTTAGGCTATGGCTACACCTTC.

The chain combines TRBV3-1 (or the pseudogene TRBV3-2) with TRBJ1-1; 8 bases line up with TRBD1. This CDR3 region has 12 residues. The V and J ends lost 2 bases and 11 bases, in that order; junction bases with no gene match: 4. From germline, CDR1 is LGHDT and CDR2 YNNKEL (reference sequence). In DNA, the CDR3 is TGTGCCAGCAGCCAATTGACAGGGGCCGCTTTCTTT. Its protein product is CASSQLTGAAFF.

The V gene is TRBV6-1, the J gene TRBJ2-1; D not resolved. In germline, CDR1 is MNHNS, CDR2 SASEGT. V was shortened by 0 bases and J by 10 bases, with 22 bases between the two germline ends. The CDR3 contains 17 residues. CDR3 nucleotides: TGTGCCAGCAGTGAAGCGCTTCCTGAGACTTTCCCTTGGGAGCAGTTCTTC. Its protein is CASSEALPETFPWEQFF.

The rearrangement joins TRBV5-8 to TRBJ1-5; 10 positions agree with TRBD1. CDR3 length: 16 residues. Germline assignment: CDR1 SGHTS and CDR2 YDEGEE. Trimming at V came to 4 bases and at J to 5 bases, leaving 9 bases not matched to a gene. The CDR3 protein is CASSLLGTGVDQPQHF. Here the CDR3 DNA reads TGTGCCAGCAGCCTGTTGGGGACAGGGGTCGATCAGCCCCAGCATTTT.

This chain links TRBV19 with TRBJ1-2; the D is unclear. Germline V gene sequence: CDR1 LNHDA, CDR2 SQIVND (reference sequence). The V and J ends lost 1 base and 2 bases respectively, with 8 bases between them. The CDR3 runs 14 residues. CDR3 nucleotides: TGTGCCAGTAGTATAGGGGCAAGGAACTATGGCTACACCTTC. Translating it yields CASSIGARNYGYTF.

The CDR3 nucleotides read TGCAGCGTAACCAAGGGGGCCAGGGGTAATGAAAAACTGTTTTTT. This sequence encodes CSVTKGARGNEKLFF. The chain couples TRBV29-1 to TRBJ1-4; 7 nucleotides agree with TRBD1. Trimming cost V 6 bases and J 4 bases; bases outside gene matches: 11. The CDR3 runs 15 residues. In germline, CDR1 is SQVTM, CDR2 ANQGSEA.

The chain uses TRBV19 and TRBJ1-5; 9 bases fit TRBD1. Per germline, CDR1 LNHDA and CDR2 SQIVND (reference sequence). The CDR3 totals 15 residues. V shed 4 bases and J 7 bases; nucleotides not matched to a gene: 8. The DNA for the CDR3 is TGTGCCAGTAGTACCGAACAGGGGGCATACCAGCCCCAGCATTTT. Protein product: CASSTEQGAYQPQHF.

The chain combines TRBV28 with TRBJ1-5; D gene ambiguous. Trimming shortened V by 8 bases and J by 0 bases, and 11 bases separated the two germline ends. CDR3 length: 14 amino acids. CDR1 is MDHEN and CDR2 is SYDVKM in the germline V gene. CDR3 DNA: TGTGCCAGCGCTCCGGGTTATAGCAATCAGCCCCAGCATTTT. Translated, it gives CASAPGYSNQPQHF. Based on the CDR3 plus reference TRBV28 and TRBJ1-5, the full variable domain is DVKVTQSSRYLVKRTGEKVFLECVQDMDHENMFWYRQDPGLGLRLIYFSYDVKMKEKGDIPEGYSVSREKKERFSLILESASTNQTSMYLCASAPGYSNQPQHFGDGTRLSIL.

CDR3 coding DNA: TGTGCCAGCTCACCGTTAGCGGGAGGCACAGATACGCAGTATTTT. It translates to CASSPLAGGTDTQYF. The V call is TRBV18, the J call TRBJ2-3; 9 bases match TRBD2. Germline CDR1 reads KGHSH; CDR2 reads LQKENI. V gave up 3 bases and J gave up 1 base; unmatched junction bases: 2. CDR3 length equals 15 residues.

This chain links TRBV2 with TRBJ1-2; TRBD1 is a possible D gene (6 bases). The CDR3 contains 13 residues. V lost 6 bases and J lost 1, with 9 bases in between. Germline V gene data show CDR1 as SNHLY and CDR2 as FYNNEI. In DNA form, the CDR3 reads TGTGCCAGCAGGGACAGCTATAACTATGGCTACACCTTC. Amino acids: CASRDSYNYGYTF.

The gene calls are TRBV28 and TRBJ2-7, with a tentative D call TRBD2 (6 bases). In germline, CDR1 is MDHEN, CDR2 SYDVKM. The CDR3 totals 14 residues. Trimming cost V 6 bases and J 6 bases, with 18 bases left between them. The DNA for the CDR3 is TGTGCCAGCAGCCCCCAGGGAGGAGAACTCGAGCAGTACTTC. This sequence encodes CASSPQGGELEQYF. Full variable domain (rest looked up from reference TRBV28 and TRBJ2-7): DVKVTQSSRYLVKRTGEKVFLECVQDMDHENMFWYRQDPGLGLRLIYFSYDVKMKEKGDIPEGYSVSREKKERFSLILESASTNQTSMYLCASSPQGGELEQYFGPGTRLTVT.

This clone appeared a single time. The chain is built from TRBV5-8 and TRBJ2-3; no clear D gene. V dropped 2 bases and J dropped 1 base, with 11 bases sitting between them. This CDR3 spans 15 amino acids. Germline CDR1 SGHTS, CDR2 YDEGEE. The CDR3 loop is CASSLGVAGTDTQYF. The DNA of the CDR3 is TGTGCCAGCAGCTTAGGAGTCGCCGGCACAGATACGCAGTATTTT.

J is TRBJ2-1 and V is TRBV28; D may be TRBD1 (5 bases). The CDR3 totals 15 residues. Germline V gene lookup returns CDR1 MDHEN and CDR2 SYDVKM. Trimming took 3 bases from V and 0 from J, leaving 9 bases between them. The CDR3 DNA follows: TGTGCCAGCAGTTTGGGGCGGAGCTCCTACAATGAGCAGTTCTTC. This gives the protein CASSLGRSSYNEQFF.

The gene calls are TRBV5-6 and TRBJ2-2; 8 nucleotides match TRBD2. Germline CDR1 is SGHDT and CDR2 is YYEEEE. The junction had 13 bases not matched to a gene; V was cut back by 6 bases and J by 3 bases. The CDR3 extends over 17 amino acids. The CDR3 loop reads CASTFILREADTGELFF. For the CDR3, the DNA is TGTGCCAGCACCTTCATTTTGCGGGAGGCTGACACCGGGGAGCTGTTTTTT.